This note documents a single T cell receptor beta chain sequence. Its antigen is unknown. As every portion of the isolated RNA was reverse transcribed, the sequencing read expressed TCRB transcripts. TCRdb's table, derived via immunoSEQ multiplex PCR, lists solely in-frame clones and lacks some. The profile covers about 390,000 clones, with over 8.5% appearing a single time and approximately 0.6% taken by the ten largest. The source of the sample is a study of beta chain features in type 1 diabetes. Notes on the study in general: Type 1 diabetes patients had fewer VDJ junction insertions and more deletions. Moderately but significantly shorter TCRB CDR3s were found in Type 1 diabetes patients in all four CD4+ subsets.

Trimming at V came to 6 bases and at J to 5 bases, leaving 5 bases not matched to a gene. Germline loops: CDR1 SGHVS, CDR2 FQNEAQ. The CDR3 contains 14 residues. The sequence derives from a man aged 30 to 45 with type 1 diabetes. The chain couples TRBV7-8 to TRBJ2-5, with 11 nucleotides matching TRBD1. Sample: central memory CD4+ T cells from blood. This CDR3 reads CASRPGQGVETQYF. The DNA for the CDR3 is TGTGCCAGCAGGCCGGGACAGGGGGTGGAGACCCAGTACTTC.